The T cell receptor (beta chain) under discussion was sequenced for a study of blood T cell repertoires in COVID-19 (dated by TCRdb to about 2020). In terms of the full investigation: Collaborator samples came from the United States, Italy and Spain and covered acute and convalescent phases of COVID-19. The material from the prospective study consisted of cDNA or gDNA derived from T cells, B-cell-depleted T cells, or PBMCs. The dataset comprised deeply sampled blood TCRbeta repertoires from subjects exposed to, actively infected with, or recovered from COVID-19. The repertoires were released in a freely available public database meant as a resource for research on the immune response to SARS-CoV-2. The samples were drawn from two sources: the first 160 participants of the ongoing ImmuneRACE study, and 1,200 or so subjects contributed by 6 global collaborators. Sample metadata almost always included a de-identified subject ID, COVID-19 status, age in years and sex. HLA class I and class II types, where available, came from metadata supplied by the sample provider rather than from assay-based typing.

The immunoSEQ Assay, a bias-controlled multiplex PCR, was used to amplify TCRbeta CDR3 regions from genomic DNA. As for the original processing: The number of nucleated cells in each sample was estimated by amplification of reference gene primers within the assay. To quantify the absolute abundance of each unique TCRbeta CDR3 rearrangement, sequence reads were collapsed and filtered. Productive Simpson clonality was computed per sample as the square root of Simpson's diversity index over productive rearrangements. This immuneACCESS table, as held by TCRdb, lists in-frame sequences with V and J called but not all clones. Of the missing ones, under half trace to an unresolved V gene in checked studies; the others have no known cause. The V and J calls and clone size are taken from that table; D and trimming were inferred from the DNA. For this sample the table gives 250,000 to 300,000 clones, of which under 90% were detected only once. The ten biggest clones cover under 5% of the sample.

V loses 7 bases of germline sequence and J loses 2 bases, and the interval between the two ends is 18 bases. Looking up the germline V gene yields CDR1 MNHEY and CDR2 SVGAGI. The CDR3, from cysteine to phenylalanine, totals 15 residues. The sequence is cut down to CDR3 DNA, 45 bases in frame from base 1. What the research found in general, with its limitations: How much clinical and demographic metadata was included differed by source and by participant, and the metadata was provided uncurated.

On this clone itself: What antigen it recognizes has not been identified. The record has no base qualities; no much larger clone is one base away.

The collaborating institutions used their own protocols to collect whole blood in K2EDTA tubes. For TCRbeta analysis, collaborator samples were shipped as frozen whole blood, as isolated PBMCs, or as DNA extracted from either sample type. Rearrangement joined TRBV6-5 to TRBJ2-7, with a tentative D gene TRBD2 over 7 matching bases. This receptor was identified in a man between 60 and 75 years old with acute or convalescent COVID-19. Specimen: peripheral blood. The sequence in DNA is TGTGCCAGCACCGCATCCCAGGGGACTACCTACGAGCAGTACTTC. The encoded protein is CASTASQGTTYEQYF.